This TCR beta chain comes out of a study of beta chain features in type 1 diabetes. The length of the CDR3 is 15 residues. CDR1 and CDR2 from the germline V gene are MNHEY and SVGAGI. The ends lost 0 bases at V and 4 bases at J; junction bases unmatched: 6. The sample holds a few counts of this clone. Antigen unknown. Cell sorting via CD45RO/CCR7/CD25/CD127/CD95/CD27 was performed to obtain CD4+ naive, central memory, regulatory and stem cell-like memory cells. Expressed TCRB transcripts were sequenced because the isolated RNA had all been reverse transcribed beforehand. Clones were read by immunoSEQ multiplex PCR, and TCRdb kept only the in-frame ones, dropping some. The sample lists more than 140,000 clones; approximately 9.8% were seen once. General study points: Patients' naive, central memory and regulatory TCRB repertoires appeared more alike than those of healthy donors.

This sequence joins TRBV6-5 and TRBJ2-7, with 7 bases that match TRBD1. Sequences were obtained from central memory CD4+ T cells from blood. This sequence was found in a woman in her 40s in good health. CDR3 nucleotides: TGTGCCAGCAGTTACTCGATAGGGGGCCTATACGAGCAGTACTTC. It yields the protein CASSYSIGGLYEQYF.